A selection of T cell receptor beta chains follows, all from one sample in a study of identical twins. Each CDR3 protein gets one entry after TCRdb re-called the 5' RACE reads with MiXCR. Of around 160,000 distinct CDR3 sequences listed, 3% to 4% are singletons. The sample consisted of memory T cells sorted from blood. Receptors were obtained from a man between 18 and 29 years old in good health. Each CDR3 is given with its conserved first and last residue. A D gene is named only where the DNA matches it firmly. Part of the rows lack a size; the others show once, few, many or a class for expanded clones.

TRBV29-1	TRBJ1-2	NA	many	CSVETAGRYGYTF	TGCAGCGTTGAGACGGCAGGCCGTTATGGCTACACCTTC
TRBV6-2/TRBV6-3	TRBJ1-1	NA	NA	CAINGRGYGNTEAFF	TGTGCGATAAACGGGAGGGGTTATGGGAACACTGAAGCTTTCTTT
TRBV29-1	TRBJ2-3	NA	many	CSVEGGGTDTQYF	TGCAGCGTTGAAGGGGGGGGCACAGATACGCAGTATTTT
TRBV14	TRBJ2-2	NA	many	CASSQDAVNTGELFF	TGTGCCAGCAGCCAAGACGCGGTAAACACCGGGGAGCTGTTTTTT
TRBV20-1	TRBJ1-5	NA	NA	CSASGNQPQHF	TGCAGTGCTAGTGGCAATCAGCCCCAGCATTTT
TRBV3-1	TRBJ1-3	NA	many	CASSQENRKIGNTIYF	TGTGCCAGCAGCCAAGAGAACAGGAAAATTGGAAACACCATATATTTT
TRBV2	TRBJ2-3	NA	many	CASKDKATDTQYF	TGTGCCAGCAAAGACAAAGCCACAGATACGCAGTATTTT
TRBV12-3/TRBV12-4	TRBJ1-5	NA	many	CASGPNQPQHF	TGTGCCAGCGGACCAAATCAGCCCCAGCATTTT
TRBV5-1	TRBJ1-3	TRBD1	many	CASSLGTDSGNTIYF	TGCGCCAGCAGCCTGGGGACAGACTCTGGAAACACCATATATTTT
TRBV5-5	TRBJ1-3	TRBD1	many	CASSFETGGNTIYF	TGTGCCAGCAGCTTCGAGACAGGGGGAAACACCATATATTTT
TRBV9	TRBJ2-1	TRBD2	many	CASSVGFRAGGSYNEQFF	TGTGCCAGCAGCGTAGGGTTTCGAGCGGGAGGATCCTACAATGAGCAGTTCTTC
TRBV5-1	TRBJ2-7	NA	many	CASSLASEQYF	TGCGCCAGCAGCTTGGCCTCCGAGCAGTACTTC
TRBV10-3	TRBJ2-7	TRBD1	many	CAISLSGQGAREQYF	TGTGCCATCAGCTTATCGGGACAGGGGGCACGGGAGCAGTACTTC
TRBV10-3	TRBJ2-7	TRBD2	many	CAISVTSGSREQYF	TGTGCCATCAGTGTGACTAGCGGGAGCCGCGAGCAGTACTTC
TRBV12-3/TRBV12-4	TRBJ2-7	TRBD2	many	CASSLGLARTYEQYF	TGTGCCAGCAGTTTGGGACTAGCGCGGACCTACGAGCAGTACTTC
TRBV5-4	TRBJ2-5	TRBD2	many	CASSISGRGRETQYF	TGTGCCAGCAGCATTAGCGGGAGGGGTCGAGAGACCCAGTACTTC
TRBV29-1	TRBJ1-4	NA	many	CSVSIGVEKLFF	TGCAGCGTCTCCATTGGGGTTGAAAAACTGTTTTTT
TRBV7-2	TRBJ1-6	TRBD1	many	CASSPLPGQGGSPLHF	TGTGCCAGCAGCCCGTTACCGGGACAGGGTGGTTCACCCCTCCACTTT
TRBV3-1	TRBJ2-5	NA	many	CASSQDLIGFQETQYF	TGTGCCAGCAGCCAAGACTTGATAGGGTTCCAAGAGACCCAGTACTTC
TRBV6-2/TRBV6-3	TRBJ2-1	NA	NA	CASSLSGVGGVSYNEQFF	TGTGCCAGCAGCCTGTCGGGCGTAGGGGGGGTGAGTTACAATGAGCAGTTCTTC
TRBV30	TRBJ2-2	NA	few	CAWRQGPSNTGELFF	TGTGCCTGGAGACAGGGACCCTCGAACACCGGGGAGCTGTTTTTT
TRBV18	TRBJ2-7	NA	many	CASSPWGSSGGYEQYF	TGTGCCAGCTCACCATGGGGGTCTAGTGGAGGCTACGAGCAGTACTTC
TRBV6-2/TRBV6-3	TRBJ2-1	TRBD2	NA	CASSPTSGRATYNEQFF	TGTGCCAGCAGCCCCACTAGCGGGAGGGCTACCTACAATGAGCAGTTCTTC
TRBV5-1	TRBJ1-2	NA	NA	CASSGGQPVYGYTF	TGCGCCAGCAGCGGCGGACAGCCTGTCTATGGCTACACCTTC
TRBV29-1	TRBJ1-2	TRBD1	many	CSDNLQGREGYTF	TGCAGCGACAATCTACAGGGGCGAGAGGGCTACACCTTC
TRBV20-1	TRBJ1-1	NA	many	CSARGSPMNTEAFF	TGCAGTGCTAGAGGCAGCCCAATGAACACTGAAGCTTTCTTT
TRBV2	TRBJ2-3	NA	many	CAGHGGTDTQYF	TGTGCAGGACATGGGGGCACGGATACGCAGTATTTT
TRBV6-1	TRBJ2-7	NA	many	CASSRQADYEQYF	TGTGCCAGCAGCCGACAGGCCGACTACGAGCAGTACTTC
TRBV28	TRBJ1-4	NA	many	CASSRTLTGEKLFF	TGTGCCAGCAGCAGGACACTCACCGGGGAAAAACTGTTTTTT
TRBV5-1	TRBJ2-1	TRBD2	many	CASSPGTSGNEQFF	TGCGCCAGCAGCCCCGGGACTAGTGGCAATGAGCAGTTCTTC
TRBV20-1	TRBJ1-1	NA	many	CSARGLGAEAFF	TGCAGTGCTAGAGGACTTGGGGCTGAAGCTTTCTTT
TRBV12-3/TRBV12-4	TRBJ1-1	NA	many	CASRSGGTEAFF	TGTGCCAGCAGATCGGGGGGCACTGAAGCTTTCTTT
TRBV18	TRBJ1-6	TRBD1	many	CASRGQETNIGNSPLHF	TGTGCCAGCAGAGGACAGGAGACGAATATCGGAAATTCACCCCTCCACTTT
TRBV29-1	TRBJ2-1	TRBD2	many	CSVQRGLPRDGEQFF	TGCAGCGTACAGCGGGGACTTCCACGAGACGGTGAGCAGTTCTTC
TRBV20-1	TRBJ2-3	NA	many	CSASLVGTDTQYF	TGCAGTGCTAGTCTTGTCGGCACAGATACGCAGTATTTT
TRBV4-2	TRBJ1-6	TRBD1	many	CASSQEAGGFNSPLHF	TGTGCCAGCAGCCAAGAAGCAGGGGGTTTTAATTCACCCCTCCACTTT
TRBV2	TRBJ2-4	NA	many	CASKGGGAKNIQYF	TGTGCCAGCAAAGGGGGAGGGGCCAAAAACATTCAGTACTTC
TRBV11-3	TRBJ2-6	NA	few	CASSRDLTDSGANVLTF	TGTGCCAGCAGCCGAGATCTAACAGACTCTGGGGCCAACGTCCTGACTTTC
TRBV10-1	TRBJ2-5	TRBD1	NA	CATGTGAQETQYF	TGCGCCACCGGGACAGGGGCCCAAGAGACCCAGTACTTC
TRBV7-9	TRBJ1-5	NA	many	CASSLSQGNQPQHF	TGTGCCAGCAGTTTATCCCAGGGCAATCAGCCCCAGCATTTT